Listed below are T cell receptor beta chains from one sample, sequenced in a study of blood T cell repertoires in COVID-19. TCRdb's copy holds only in-frame clones and misses some; the assay was immunoSEQ multiplex PCR. The sample lists roughly 280,000 clones; 85% to 90% were seen once. Sequencing was carried out using peripheral blood. The source is a woman aged 60 to 75 with COVID-19, enrolled during active disease. Both conserved end residues are part of each CDR3. Fields, in order: clone size, D gene, V gene, J gene, CDR3 protein, CDR3 DNA. A D gene is named only where the DNA matches it firmly. Clone size is not always given. Where it is, it says once, few, many or a class for expanded clones.

>NA|TRBD2|TRBV14|TRBJ2-1
CASSGTSGTSWPFNEQFF
TGTGCCAGCAGCGGAACTAGCGGGACCTCTTGGCCCTTCAATGAGCAGTTCTTC
>NA|TRBD2|TRBV28|TRBJ2-1
CASLRAGGENEQFF
TGTGCCAGCCTCCGGGCGGGAGGGGAGAATGAGCAGTTCTTC
>once|NA|TRBV7-9|TRBJ1-2
CASRLDGPYGYTF
TGTGCCAGCAGACTAGACGGACCTTATGGCTACACCTTC
>NA|TRBD1|TRBV24-1|TRBJ2-1
CATSDLRATGSNEQFF
TGTGCCACCAGTGATTTGCGCGCGACAGGGTCCAATGAGCAGTTCTTC
>once|NA|TRBV24-1|TRBJ1-3
CATSDRQASGNTIYF
TGTGCCACCAGTGACAGACAGGCCTCTGGAAACACCATATATTTT
>few|TRBD1|TRBV30|TRBJ1-4
CAWRDRVVDEKLFF
TGTGCCTGGAGGGACAGGGTAGTGGATGAAAAACTGTTTTTT
>NA|TRBD1|TRBV7-2|TRBJ2-2
CASSLVLRGPGGELFF
TGTGCCAGCAGCTTAGTCCTCAGGGGGCCAGGCGGGGAGCTGTTTTTT
>NA|TRBD1|TRBV5-4|TRBJ2-7
CASSSSDRGLSYEQYF
TGTGCCAGCAGCTCGTCCGACAGGGGGTTATCCTACGAGCAGTACTTC
>NA|TRBD1|TRBV6-5|TRBJ2-5
CASTMTGEGETQYF
TGTGCCAGCACCATGACAGGGGAAGGGGAGACCCAGTACTTC
>NA|NA|TRBV30|TRBJ1-6
CAWSLLQGCNSPLHF
TGTGCCTGGAGTCTCCTTCAGGGGTGTAATTCACCCCTCCACTTT
>NA|TRBD1|TRBV10-3|TRBJ1-6
CAISGQGADNSPLHF
TGTGCCATCAGTGGACAGGGGGCTGACAATTCACCCCTCCACTTT
>once|NA|TRBV6-5|TRBJ2-1
CASSYAKSSYNEQFF
TGTGCCAGCAGTTACGCGAAGAGCTCCTACAATGAGCAGTTCTTC
>NA|NA|TRBV6-2/TRBV6-3|TRBJ1-2
CASSFGTLYGYTF
TGTGCCAGCAGTTTCGGGACTTTATATGGCTACACCTTC
>NA|TRBD1|TRBV2|TRBJ2-1
CASTPTGRGRTNEQFF
TGTGCCAGCACTCCCACGGGAAGGGGGCGCACTAATGAGCAGTTCTTC
>NA|TRBD1|TRBV23-1|TRBJ2-7
CASSQETGASRLYEQYF
TGCGCCAGCAGTCAAGAGACAGGGGCTTCTCGCCTCTACGAGCAGTACTTC
>NA|NA|TRBV5-1|TRBJ2-3
CASSFQTSLGDTQYF
TGCGCCAGCAGCTTTCAGACTAGTCTTGGAGATACGCAGTATTTT
>NA|NA|TRBV5-1|TRBJ2-2
CASSVQGSPGELFF
TGCGCCAGCAGCGTTCAGGGTAGCCCCGGGGAGCTGTTTTTT
>NA|TRBD1|TRBV5-1|TRBJ1-2
CASSLDVQGGSGYGYTF
TGCGCCAGCAGCTTGGATGTGCAGGGGGGAAGTGGCTATGGCTACACCTTC
>NA|TRBD2|TRBV7-2|TRBJ2-3
CASSNRLAGGADTQYF
TGTGCCAGCAGCAACAGACTAGCGGGTGGGGCAGATACGCAGTATTTT
>NA|TRBD2|TRBV7-2|TRBJ2-5
CASSSFGGGPLETQYF
TGTGCCAGCAGCTCTTTTGGGGGAGGGCCTTTAGAGACCCAGTACTTC
>NA|NA|TRBV28|TRBJ2-6
CASSSIVGVAGANVLTF
TGTGCCAGCAGTTCGATAGTGGGAGTCGCTGGGGCCAACGTCCTGACTTTC
>NA|NA|TRBV7-3|TRBJ2-2
CASSPRGVFDTGELFF
TGTGCCAGCAGCCCGCGGGGCGTATTTGACACCGGGGAGCTGTTTTTT
>NA|TRBD2|TRBV3-1/TRBV3-2|TRBJ2-3
CASSHSGTSGVSTDTQYF
TGTGCCAGCAGCCACTCCGGGACTAGCGGGGTTAGCACAGATACGCAGTATTTT